This T cell receptor (beta chain) was documented in a study of OX40 agonist ivuxolimab in advanced cancers. Study-wide background: Prior anti-PD-1, anti-PD-L1 or anti-CTLA-4 therapy was allowed; 35% to 40% had some.

Data came from immunoSEQ multiplex PCR; TCRdb stores just in-frame clones and leaves some out. The table includes 60,000 to 90,000 clones, 88% detected once. Trimming left V 5 bases short and J 2 bases short, with 23 bases between. The germline V gene has CDR1 MNHEY and CDR2 SMNVEV (reference sequence). CDR3 length equals 18 residues. The J gene is TRBJ2-3, the V gene TRBV27, with unresolved D. Sequenced here: CD4+ or CD8+ T cells sorted from blood, sampled in a trial of the OX40 agonist ivuxolimab. This clonotype was sampled from an adult with an advanced solid tumor such as melanoma, head and neck, liver or kidney cancer. CDR3 coding DNA: TGTGCCAGCAGTCCCTCACCCACCCGCCGCGGTTACACAGATACGCAGTATTTT. Translating it yields CASSPSPTRRGYTDTQYF.